This T cell receptor (beta chain) was obtained from a study of CD8+ T cells in alopecia areata. Findings of the study overall: On tofacitinib, scalp and blood still held many of the expanded lesional clones. It was lesional scalp, especially alopecia totalis/universalis, that showed higher clonality than normal scalp.

Stated treatment: oral pan-JAK inhibitor, 5-10 mg twice daily. Patients with alopecia areata provided lesional scalp punch biopsies as well as peripheral blood. Sorting from PBMCs produced CD4+ and CD8+ T cells. V gave up 5 bases and J gave up 0 bases, with 10 bases separating them. The CDR3 runs 15 residues. CDR1 is SGHTA, CDR2 FQGNSA, per germline. cDNA serving as the sequencing template came from extracted, reverse transcribed RNA. The protocol was immunoSEQ multiplex PCR, while the TCRdb copy is restricted to in-frame clones and leaves out a portion. Of approximately 300,000 clones in the sample, about 62% were seen once. As for this clone: Its antigen is undetermined.

The V and J genes are TRBV7-2 and TRBJ1-4; maybe TRBD1 (5 bases). This specimen was CD4+ T cells sorted from blood, taken at week 24, from a patient treated with tofacitinib. The receptor was isolated from a human donor with alopecia areata. The CDR3 region is CASSPQTATNEKLFF. In nucleotides, the CDR3 is TGTGCCAGCAGCCCCCAGACAGCAACTAATGAAAAACTGTTTTTT.